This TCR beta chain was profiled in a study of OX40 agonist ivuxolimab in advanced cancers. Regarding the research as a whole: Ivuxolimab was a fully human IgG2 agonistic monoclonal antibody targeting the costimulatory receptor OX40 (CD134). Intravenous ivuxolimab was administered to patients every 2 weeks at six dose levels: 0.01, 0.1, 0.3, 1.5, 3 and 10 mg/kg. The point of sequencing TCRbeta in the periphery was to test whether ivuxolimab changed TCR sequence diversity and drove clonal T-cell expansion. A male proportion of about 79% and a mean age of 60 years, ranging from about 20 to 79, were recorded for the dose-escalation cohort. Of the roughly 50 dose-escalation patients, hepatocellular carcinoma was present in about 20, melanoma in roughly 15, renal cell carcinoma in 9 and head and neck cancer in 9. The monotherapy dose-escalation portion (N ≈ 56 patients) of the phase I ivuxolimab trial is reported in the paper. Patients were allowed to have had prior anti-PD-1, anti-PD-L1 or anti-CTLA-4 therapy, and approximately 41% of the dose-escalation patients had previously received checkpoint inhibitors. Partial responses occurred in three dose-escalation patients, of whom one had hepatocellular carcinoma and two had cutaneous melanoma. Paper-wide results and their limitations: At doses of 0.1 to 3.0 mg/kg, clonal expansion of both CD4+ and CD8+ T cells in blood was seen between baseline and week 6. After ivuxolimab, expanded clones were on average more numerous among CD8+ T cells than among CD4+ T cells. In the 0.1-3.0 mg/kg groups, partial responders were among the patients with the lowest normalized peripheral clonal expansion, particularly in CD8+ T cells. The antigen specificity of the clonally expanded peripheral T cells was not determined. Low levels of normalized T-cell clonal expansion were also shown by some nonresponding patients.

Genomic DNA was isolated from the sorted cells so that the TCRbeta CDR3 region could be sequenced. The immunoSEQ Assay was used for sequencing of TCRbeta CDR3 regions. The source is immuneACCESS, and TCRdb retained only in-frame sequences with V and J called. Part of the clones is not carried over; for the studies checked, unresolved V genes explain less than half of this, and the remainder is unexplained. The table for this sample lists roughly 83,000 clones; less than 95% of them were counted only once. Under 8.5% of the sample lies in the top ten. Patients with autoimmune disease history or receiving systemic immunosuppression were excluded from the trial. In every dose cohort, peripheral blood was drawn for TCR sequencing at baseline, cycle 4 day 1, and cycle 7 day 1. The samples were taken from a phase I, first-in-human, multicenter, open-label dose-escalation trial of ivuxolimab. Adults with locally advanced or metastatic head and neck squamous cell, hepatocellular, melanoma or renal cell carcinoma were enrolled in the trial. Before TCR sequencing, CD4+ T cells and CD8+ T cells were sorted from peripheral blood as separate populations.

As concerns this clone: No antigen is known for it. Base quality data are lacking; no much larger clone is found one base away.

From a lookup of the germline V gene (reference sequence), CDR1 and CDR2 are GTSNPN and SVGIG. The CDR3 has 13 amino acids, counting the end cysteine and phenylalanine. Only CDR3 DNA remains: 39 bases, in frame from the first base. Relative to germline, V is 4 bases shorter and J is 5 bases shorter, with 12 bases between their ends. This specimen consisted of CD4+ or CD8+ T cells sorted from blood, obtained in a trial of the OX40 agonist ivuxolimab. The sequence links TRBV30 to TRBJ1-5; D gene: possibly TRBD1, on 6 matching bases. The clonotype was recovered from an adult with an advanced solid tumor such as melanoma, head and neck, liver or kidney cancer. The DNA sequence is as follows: TGTGCCTGGAATAGGGGGGACCATCAGCCCCAGCATTTT. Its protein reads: CAWNRGDHQPQHF.